A single sample gave rise to the 8 T cell receptor beta chains below, sequenced in a study of blood T cell repertoires in COVID-19. Sequenced by immunoSEQ multiplex PCR; TCRdb stores in-frame clones only, minus some. The table lists fewer than 700,000 clones, roughly nine tenths of them singletons. The source material was peripheral blood. The receptors derive from a woman in her 50s with COVID-19, enrolled during active disease.

This clone was observed a few times. The chain combines TRBV19 with TRBJ1-6; D is unresolved. This CDR3 spans 12 amino acids. Germline V gene data show CDR1 as LNHDA and CDR2 as SQIVND (reference sequence). V lost 6 bases and J lost 7, with 7 bases in between. The CDR3 DNA sequence: TGTGCCAGTAGGAACTTGAATTCACCCCTCCACTTT. It codes for CASRNLNSPLHF.

The chain joins TRBV5-1 to TRBJ1-3; 8 positions match TRBD1. The ends lost 5 bases at V and 2 bases at J; junction bases unmatched: 6. The germline V gene encodes CDR1 SGHRS and CDR2 YFSETQ. This CDR3 contains 15 residues. CDR3 protein: CASSPLQGAGNTIYF. In nucleotides, the CDR3 is TGCGCCAGCAGTCCTTTACAGGGGGCTGGAAACACCATATATTTT.

This clone was recorded once. The chain couples TRBV5-1 to TRBJ2-5, with 8 bases fitting TRBD1. The CDR3 contains 13 residues. CDR1 and CDR2 (germline): SGHRS, YFSETQ. The V and J ends lost 6 bases and 2 bases, in that order; junction bases with no gene match: 3. In DNA form, the CDR3 reads TGCGCCAGCACGGGACAGGCACAAGAGACCCAGTACTTC. It codes for CASTGQAQETQYF.

The chain recombines TRBV6-5 with TRBJ2-1, with 10 bases that match TRBD2. The CDR3 consists of 16 residues. V shed 4 bases and J 4 bases; nucleotides not matched to a gene: 7. Per the germline V gene, CDR1 is MNHEY and CDR2 is SVGAGI. CDR3 loop: CASSLSGGAAYNEQFF. The CDR3 DNA sequence: TGTGCCAGCAGTTTAAGCGGGGGGGCCGCATACAATGAGCAGTTCTTC.

The V gene is TRBV19, the J gene TRBJ1-1, with 7 positions matching TRBD1. This CDR3 region has 13 residues. The V segment lost 3 bases and the J segment 4 bases; nucleotides outside the gene matches: 2. From germline, CDR1 is LNHDA and CDR2 SQIVND (reference sequence). The CDR3 DNA follows: TGTGCCAGTAGTATCGACAGGGTCACTGAAGCTTTCTTT. This gives the protein CASSIDRVTEAFF.

The chain recombines TRBV15 with TRBJ2-3; 9 bases align to TRBD1. V shed 5 bases and J 1 base; nucleotides not matched to a gene: 7. This CDR3 has 16 residues. Germline V gene lookup returns CDR1 LNHNV and CDR2 YYDKDF (reference sequence). The CDR3 loop is CATSPRTGVRTDTQYF. In DNA form, the CDR3 reads TGTGCCACCAGCCCACGGACAGGGGTGCGCACAGATACGCAGTATTTT.

This clone has a single count. The J gene is TRBJ2-2, the V gene TRBV5-1; TRBD1 agrees at 7 bases. In germline, CDR1 is SGHRS, CDR2 YFSETQ. The CDR3 has 18 amino acids. The V gene end was trimmed by 4 bases and the J gene end by 5 bases; junction bases not matched to a gene: 17. In DNA, the CDR3 is TGCGCCAGCAGCCCGTATAGGACAGGACCCCTGAGGACCGGGGAGCTGTTTTTT. It yields the protein CASSPYRTGPLRTGELFF. Filled out from reference TRBV5-1 and TRBJ2-2, the complete variable domain reads KAGVTQTPRYLIKTRGQQVTLSCSPISGHRSVSWYQQTPGQGLQFLFEYFSETQRNKGNFPGRFSGRQFSNSRSEMNVSTLELGDSALYLCASSPYRTGPLRTGELFFGEGSRLTVL.

The chain uses TRBV28 and TRBJ1-3; a possible D gene is TRBD1 (5 bases). V was cut by 5 bases and J by 0 bases, with 11 bases left in between. The CDR3 totals 15 residues. Germline V gene sequence: CDR1 MDHEN, CDR2 SYDVKM. The CDR3 protein is CASSPETVSGNTIYF. For the CDR3, the DNA is TGTGCCAGCAGTCCTGAGACAGTCTCTGGAAACACCATATATTTT.